This T cell receptor (beta chain) derives from a study of patients and donors after allogeneic stem cell transplantation. This clonotype was seen ten or more times. CDR3 length: 15 residues. V dropped 4 bases and J dropped 8 bases, with 19 bases sitting between them. TCRdb used MiXCR to reprocess the RT-PCR reads, holding one entry per CDR3 protein. Among fewer than 500,000 distinct CDR3 sequences listed, around 15% were seen once. This clonotype was obtained from a human donor who was either an allogeneic HSCT recipient or a stem cell or donor lymphocyte infusion donor (not recorded which). It is not recorded whose cells these are; they may come from a transplant donor. The chain has TRBV12-3 or TRBV12-4 and TRBJ2-3; D is possibly TRBD2 (6 bases). The specimen sequenced was blood, either unsorted or a sorted T cell fraction (not recorded which). The CDR3 here is CASSWRDPPPSTQYF. As DNA, the CDR3 is TGTGCCAGCAGTTGGAGGGACCCACCCCCCTCTACGCAGTATTTT.